This T cell receptor beta chain comes out of a study of T cell changes during pregnancy in multiple sclerosis. The V and J ends lost 6 bases and 4 bases, in that order; junction bases with no gene match: 0. Per germline, CDR1 MNHEY and CDR2 SVGAGI. The CDR3 totals 13 residues. Profiling relied on immunoSEQ multiplex PCR, and the TCRdb table lists in-frame clones only, not all of them. The profile covers tens of thousands of clones, with roughly nine tenths appearing a single time and around 0.78% taken by the ten largest. V gene TRBV6-5 combines with J gene TRBJ1-6; 7 bases match TRBD1. The source material was CD4+ T cells from peripheral blood mononuclear cells, sampled before pregnancy. This clonotype was obtained from a female donor with multiple sclerosis, enrolled in a pregnancy study. CDR3 coding DNA: TGTGCCAGCAGGGACAGGTATAATTCACCCCTCCACTTT. It codes for CASRDRYNSPLHF.